These T cell receptor beta chains were read from a single sample in a study of blood T cell repertoires in COVID-19. Assay used: immunoSEQ multiplex PCR; TCRdb lists only in-frame clones, some missing. The sample lists 300,000 or so clones; just under 90% were seen once. Sequenced: peripheral blood. Receptor source: a woman between 40 and 55 years old with acute or convalescent COVID-19. CDR3s include the opening cysteine and the closing phenylalanine or tryptophan. Each record gives: V gene, clone size, D gene, J gene, CDR3 protein, CDR3 DNA. The D gene is left open where the match is weak. The size of a clone is reported for some rows only, either as once, few or many, or as a class for expanded clones.

TRBV7-2	-	TRBD1	TRBJ1-5	CASSQTGVYQPQHF	TGTGCCAGCAGCCAGACAGGGGTATATCAGCCCCAGCATTTT
TRBV6-6	-	-	TRBJ1-1	CASSPGQPTEAFF	TGTGCCAGCAGTCCCGGACAGCCCACTGAAGCTTTCTTT
TRBV13	-	TRBD1	TRBJ1-2	CASSLGHDRGWHGYTF	TGTGCCAGCAGCTTAGGCCACGACAGGGGCTGGCATGGCTACACCTTC
TRBV2	-	-	TRBJ1-1	CASSAPLGTTNTEAFF	TGTGCCAGCAGCGCCCCCTTAGGGACAACGAACACTGAAGCTTTCTTT
TRBV4-1	-	TRBD1	TRBJ1-6	CASSQVTGDASYNSPLHF	TGCGCCAGCAGCCAAGTAACAGGGGATGCCTCCTATAATTCACCCCTCCACTTT
TRBV5-1	-	TRBD1	TRBJ1-2	CASSPRGDSLDPNYGYTF	TGCGCCAGCAGCCCGCGCGGGGACAGCCTAGACCCTAACTATGGCTACACCTTC
TRBV5-4	-	TRBD2	TRBJ2-1	CASSLVAGAEQFF	TGTGCCAGCAGCTTAGTAGCGGGGGCTGAGCAGTTCTTC
TRBV30	-	-	TRBJ1-5	CAWSPGIDQPQHF	TGTGCCTGGAGTCCGGGGATTGATCAGCCCCAGCATTTT
TRBV10-1	-	TRBD1	TRBJ2-2	CASRPGTGVTGELFF	TGCGCCAGCAGACCCGGGACAGGGGTTACCGGGGAGCTGTTTTTT
TRBV4-1	-	TRBD2	TRBJ2-3	CASSPEGGLAYDTQYF	TGCGCCAGCAGCCCGGAAGGGGGACTAGCATACGATACGCAGTATTTT
TRBV29-1	-	-	TRBJ2-1	CSVGGTSREQFF	TGCAGCGTTGGGGGGACTTCCAGGGAGCAGTTCTTC
TRBV4-1	-	TRBD1	TRBJ1-1	CASSQQNRGKLNTEAFF	TGCGCCAGCAGCCAACAAAACAGGGGGAAACTTAACACTGAAGCTTTCTTT
TRBV25-1	-	-	TRBJ1-1	CASSATARTNEAFF	TGTGCCAGCAGTGCCACTGCCAGGACTAATGAAGCTTTCTTT
TRBV9	once	-	TRBJ1-2	CASSVGPDGYTF	TGTGCCAGCAGCGTAGGCCCGGATGGCTACACCTTC
TRBV5-5	-	-	TRBJ1-1	CASSLDFNTEAFF	TGTGCCAGCAGCTTAGACTTCAACACTGAAGCTTTCTTT
TRBV12-3/TRBV12-4	-	-	TRBJ2-5	CASSPTTPGLKYF	TGTGCCAGCAGCCCTACTACGCCGGGACTCAAGTACTTC
TRBV7-3	few	TRBD1	TRBJ1-6	CASSPGDSYNSPLHF	TGTGCCAGCAGCCCCGGGGACAGTTATAATTCACCCCTCCACTTT
TRBV1	-	-	TRBJ2-1	CTSSQGANRPATHEQFF	TGCACCAGCAGCCAAGGGGCGAACAGGCCCGCCACCCATGAGCAGTTCTTC
TRBV19	-	-	TRBJ1-4	CASSSQGATNEKLFF	TGTGCCAGTAGTTCCCAGGGTGCAACTAATGAAAAACTGTTTTTT
TRBV24-1	-	TRBD2	TRBJ2-5	CATSDSGRVGETQYF	TGTGCCACCAGTGATTCGGGGAGGGTAGGCGAGACCCAGTACTTC
TRBV14	-	-	TRBJ1-1	CASSKNPGTEAFF	TGTGCCAGCAGCAAAAACCCAGGAACTGAAGCTTTCTTT
TRBV14	-	TRBD1	TRBJ1-2	CASSQDPHDRGGGYTF	TGTGCCAGCAGCCAAGATCCACACGACAGGGGTGGTGGCTACACCTTC
TRBV19	-	TRBD1	TRBJ2-2	CASSVRRQGPTNTGELFF	TGTGCCAGTAGTGTGCGGAGACAGGGGCCTACGAACACCGGGGAGCTGTTTTTT
TRBV10-3	-	-	TRBJ1-5	CAISDRASQPQHF	TGTGCCATCAGTGACAGGGCTAGTCAGCCCCAGCATTTT
TRBV4-2	-	-	TRBJ2-1	CASSQGDWGTSYNEQFF	TGTGCCAGCAGCCAAGGGGACTGGGGAACCTCCTACAATGAGCAGTTCTTC
TRBV12-3/TRBV12-4	-	-	TRBJ1-1	CASTRTVEAFF	TGTGCCAGCACTCGGACAGTTGAAGCTTTCTTT
TRBV18	-	-	TRBJ1-5	CASSPRAGNQPQHF	TGTGCCAGCTCACCTCGGGCAGGGAATCAGCCCCAGCATTTT
TRBV2	once	-	TRBJ1-5	CASSVSVLNQPQHF	TGTGCCAGCAGTGTGTCGGTCTTGAATCAGCCCCAGCATTTT
TRBV7-9	-	-	TRBJ1-1	CASSLTGHMNTEAFF	TGTGCCAGCAGCCTAACGGGACATATGAACACTGAAGCTTTCTTT
TRBV6-5	once	TRBD1	TRBJ2-3	CASRATGGSTDTQYF	TGTGCCAGCAGGGCAACAGGGGGAAGTACAGATACGCAGTATTTT
TRBV19	-	TRBD1	TRBJ1-2	CASSIEQGIYYGYTF	TGTGCCAGTAGTATAGAACAGGGGATCTACTATGGCTACACCTTC
TRBV9	once	TRBD1	TRBJ1-6	CASSEEGAGNSPLHF	TGTGCCAGCAGCGAGGAGGGGGCGGGTAATTCACCCCTCCACTTT
TRBV24-1	-	-	TRBJ1-2	CATRGGESYGYTF	TGTGCCACCAGGGGTGGGGAGTCCTATGGCTACACCTTC